This T cell receptor beta chain was sequenced in a study of blood T cell repertoires in COVID-19. The overall study: Samples taken during acute and convalescent COVID-19 were collected in the United States, Italy and Spain.

Under the authors' procedure: Quantification of nucleated cells was approximated via reference gene primer amplification. Repertoires were generated with immunoSEQ multiplex PCR, while TCRdb's copy carries only in-frame clones and drops some. That table furnishes V, J and clone size, whereas the DNA furnished D and trimming. In the table there are about 380,000 clones, around 91% of which are singletons. Per germline, CDR1 SGHRS and CDR2 YFSETQ. The junction had 8 bases not matched to a gene; V was cut back by 2 bases and J by 4 bases. CDR3 length: 16 amino acids. The clonotype originates from a man aged 18 to 35 with active or convalescent COVID-19. This chain links TRBV5-1 with TRBJ2-1; 8 bases align to TRBD2. The source material was peripheral blood. The CDR3 nucleotides are TGCGCCAGCAGCTTTGGTAGTACTAGCGGTTACAATGAGCAGTTCTTC. Translating it yields CASSFGSTSGYNEQFF.